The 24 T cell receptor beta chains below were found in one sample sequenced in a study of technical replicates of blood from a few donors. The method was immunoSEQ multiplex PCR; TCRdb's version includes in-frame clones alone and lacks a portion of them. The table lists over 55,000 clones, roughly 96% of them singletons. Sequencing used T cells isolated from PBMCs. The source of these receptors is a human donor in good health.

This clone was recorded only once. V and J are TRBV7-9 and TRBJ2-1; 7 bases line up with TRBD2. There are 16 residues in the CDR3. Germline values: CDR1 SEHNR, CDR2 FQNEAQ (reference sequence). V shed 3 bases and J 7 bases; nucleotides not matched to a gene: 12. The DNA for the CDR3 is TGTGCCAGCAGCTTCAACCGGGACTGGGAGGGGAATGAGCAGTTCTTC. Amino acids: CASSFNRDWEGNEQFF.

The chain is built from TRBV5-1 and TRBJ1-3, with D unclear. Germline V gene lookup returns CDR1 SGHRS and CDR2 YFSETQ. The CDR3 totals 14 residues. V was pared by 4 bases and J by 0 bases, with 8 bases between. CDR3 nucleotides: TGCGCCAGCAGCCCGCGTGGCTCTGGAAACACCATATATTTT. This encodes CASSPRGSGNTIYF.

CDR3 region: CASSEYRAEAFF. The DNA for the CDR3 is TGTGCCAGCAGCGAGTACAGGGCTGAAGCTTTCTTT. V usage is TRBV28 and J usage is TRBJ1-1, with D possibly being TRBD1 (6 bases). CDR1 is MDHEN and CDR2 is SYDVKM in the germline V gene. The CDR3 consists of 12 residues. Trimming cost V 6 bases and J 6 bases, with 11 bases left between them.

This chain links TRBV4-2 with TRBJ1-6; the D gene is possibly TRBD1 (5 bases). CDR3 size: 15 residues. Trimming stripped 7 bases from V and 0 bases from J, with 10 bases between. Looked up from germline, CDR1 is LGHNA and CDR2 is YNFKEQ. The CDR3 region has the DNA TGTGCCAGCAAAGTGGACAACTCCTATAATTCACCCCTCCACTTT. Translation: CASKVDNSYNSPLHF.

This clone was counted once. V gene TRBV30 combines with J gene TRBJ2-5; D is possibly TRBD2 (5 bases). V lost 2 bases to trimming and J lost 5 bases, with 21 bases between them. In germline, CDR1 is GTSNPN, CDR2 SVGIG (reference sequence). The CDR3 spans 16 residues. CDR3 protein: CAWSRGFDGLGETQYF. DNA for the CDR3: TGTGCCTGGAGTCGGGGTTTTGACGGGTTAGGGGAGACCCAGTACTTC.

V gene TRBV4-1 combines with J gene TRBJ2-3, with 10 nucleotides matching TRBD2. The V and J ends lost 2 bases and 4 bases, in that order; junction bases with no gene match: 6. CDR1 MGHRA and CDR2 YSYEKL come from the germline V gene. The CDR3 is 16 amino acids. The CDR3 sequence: CASSQKREGLADTQYF. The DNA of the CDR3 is TGCGCCAGCAGCCAAAAGCGGGAGGGCCTTGCAGATACGCAGTATTTT.

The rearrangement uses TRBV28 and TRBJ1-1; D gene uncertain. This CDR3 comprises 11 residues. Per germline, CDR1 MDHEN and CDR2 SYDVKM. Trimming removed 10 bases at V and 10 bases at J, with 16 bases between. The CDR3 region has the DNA TGTGCCATACACCAGTCAGAGGGAGCTTTCTTT. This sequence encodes CAIHQSEGAFF. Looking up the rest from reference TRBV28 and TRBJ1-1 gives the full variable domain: DVKVTQSSRYLVKRTGEKVFLECVQDMDHENMFWYRQDPGLGLRLIYFSYDVKMKEKGDIPEGYSVSREKKERFSLILESASTNQTSMYLCAIHQSEGAFFGQGTRLTVV.

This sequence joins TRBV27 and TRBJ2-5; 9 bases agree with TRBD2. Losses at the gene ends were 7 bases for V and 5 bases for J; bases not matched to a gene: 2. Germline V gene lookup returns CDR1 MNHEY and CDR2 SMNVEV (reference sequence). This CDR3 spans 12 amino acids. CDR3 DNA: TGTGCCAGCATAGCGGGAGACGAGACCCAGTACTTC. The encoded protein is CASIAGDETQYF.

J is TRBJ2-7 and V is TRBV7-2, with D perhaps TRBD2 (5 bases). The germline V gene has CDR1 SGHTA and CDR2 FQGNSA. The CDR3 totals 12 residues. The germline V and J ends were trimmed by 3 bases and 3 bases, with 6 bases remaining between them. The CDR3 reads CASSFEGYEQYF. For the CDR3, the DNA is TGTGCCAGCAGCTTTGAGGGCTACGAGCAGTACTTC.

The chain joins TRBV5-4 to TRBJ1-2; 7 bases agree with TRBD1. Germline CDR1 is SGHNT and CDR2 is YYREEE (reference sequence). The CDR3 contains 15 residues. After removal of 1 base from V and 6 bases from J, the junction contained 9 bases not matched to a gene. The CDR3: CASSLFSGQEHGYTF. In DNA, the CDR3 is TGTGCCAGCAGCTTGTTCTCCGGACAGGAACATGGCTACACCTTC.

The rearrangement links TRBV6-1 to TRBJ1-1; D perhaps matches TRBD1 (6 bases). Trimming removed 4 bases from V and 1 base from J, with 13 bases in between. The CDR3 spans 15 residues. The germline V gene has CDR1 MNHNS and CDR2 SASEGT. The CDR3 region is CASSVGGGSNTEAFF. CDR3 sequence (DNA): TGTGCCAGCAGTGTAGGGGGGGGTTCGAACACTGAAGCTTTCTTT.

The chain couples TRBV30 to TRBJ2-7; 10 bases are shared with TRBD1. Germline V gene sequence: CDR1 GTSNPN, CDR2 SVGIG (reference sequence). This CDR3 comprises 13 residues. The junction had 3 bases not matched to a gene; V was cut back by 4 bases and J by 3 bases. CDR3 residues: CAWTGDRGYEQYF. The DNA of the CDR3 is TGTGCCTGGACAGGGGACAGGGGCTACGAGCAGTACTTC. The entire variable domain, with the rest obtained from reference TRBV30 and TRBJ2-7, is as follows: SQTIHQWPATLVQPVGSPLSLECTVEGTSNPNLYWYRQAAGRGLQLLFYSVGIGQISSEVPQNLSASRPQDRQFILSSKKLLLSDSGFYLCAWTGDRGYEQYFGPGTRLTVT.

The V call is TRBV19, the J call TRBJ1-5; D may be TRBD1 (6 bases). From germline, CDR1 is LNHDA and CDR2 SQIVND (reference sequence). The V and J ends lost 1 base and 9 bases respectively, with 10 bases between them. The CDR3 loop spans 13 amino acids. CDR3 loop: CASSIVQGSPQHF. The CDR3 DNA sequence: TGTGCCAGTAGTATAGTACAGGGTTCGCCCCAGCATTTT.

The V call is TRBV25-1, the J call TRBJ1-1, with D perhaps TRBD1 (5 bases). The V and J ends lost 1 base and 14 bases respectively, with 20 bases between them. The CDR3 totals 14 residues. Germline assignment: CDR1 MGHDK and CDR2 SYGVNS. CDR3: CASSESMGGISAFF. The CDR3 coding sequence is TGTGCCAGCAGTGAATCAATGGGGGGGATCAGCGCCTTCTTT.

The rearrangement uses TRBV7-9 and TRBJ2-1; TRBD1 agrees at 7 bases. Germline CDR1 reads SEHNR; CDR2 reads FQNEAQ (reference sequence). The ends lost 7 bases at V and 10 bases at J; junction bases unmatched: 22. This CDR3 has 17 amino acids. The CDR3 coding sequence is TGTGCCAGCATCAGCTACCCCGGGACAGACGGGGCATTCGAGCAGTTCTTC. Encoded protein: CASISYPGTDGAFEQFF.

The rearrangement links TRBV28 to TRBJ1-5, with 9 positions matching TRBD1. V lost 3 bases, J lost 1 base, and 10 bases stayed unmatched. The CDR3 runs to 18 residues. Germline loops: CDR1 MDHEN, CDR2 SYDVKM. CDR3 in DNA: TGTGCCAGCAGTTTGTTTAAGGGACAGGGAGAAAGCAATCAGCCCCAGCATTTT. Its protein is CASSLFKGQGESNQPQHF. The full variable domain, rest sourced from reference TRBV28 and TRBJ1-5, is DVKVTQSSRYLVKRTGEKVFLECVQDMDHENMFWYRQDPGLGLRLIYFSYDVKMKEKGDIPEGYSVSREKKERFSLILESASTNQTSMYLCASSLFKGQGESNQPQHFGDGTRLSIL.

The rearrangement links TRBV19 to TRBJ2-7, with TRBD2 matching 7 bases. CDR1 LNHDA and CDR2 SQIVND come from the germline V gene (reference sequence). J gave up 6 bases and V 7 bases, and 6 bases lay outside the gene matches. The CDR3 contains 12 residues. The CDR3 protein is CASNWGGGEQYF. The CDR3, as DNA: TGTGCCAGTAACTGGGGGGGAGGCGAGCAGTACTTC.

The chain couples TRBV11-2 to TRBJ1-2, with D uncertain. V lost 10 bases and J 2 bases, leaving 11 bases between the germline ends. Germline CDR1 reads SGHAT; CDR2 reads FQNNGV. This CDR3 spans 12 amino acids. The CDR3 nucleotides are TGTGCCACTTCGACAACCAACTATGGCTACACCTTC. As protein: CATSTTNYGYTF. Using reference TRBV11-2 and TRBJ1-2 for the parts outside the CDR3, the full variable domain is EAGVAQSPRYKIIEKRQSVAFWCNPISGHATLYWYQQILGQGPKLLIQFQNNGVVDDSQLPKDRFSAERLKGVDSTLKIQPAKLEDSAVYLCATSTTNYGYTFGSGTRLTVV.

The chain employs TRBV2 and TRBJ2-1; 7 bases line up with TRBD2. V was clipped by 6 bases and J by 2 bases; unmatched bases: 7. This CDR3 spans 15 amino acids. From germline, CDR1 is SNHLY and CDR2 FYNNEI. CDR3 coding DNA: TGTGCCAGCAGGCTAGCGGTGGGAGCCTACAATGAGCAGTTCTTC. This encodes CASRLAVGAYNEQFF. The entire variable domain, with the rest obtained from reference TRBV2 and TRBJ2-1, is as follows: EPEVTQTPSHQVTQMGQEVILRCVPISNHLYFYWYRQILGQKVEFLVSFYNNEISEKSEIFDDQFSVERPDGSNFTLKIRSTKLEDSAMYFCASRLAVGAYNEQFFGPGTRLTVL.

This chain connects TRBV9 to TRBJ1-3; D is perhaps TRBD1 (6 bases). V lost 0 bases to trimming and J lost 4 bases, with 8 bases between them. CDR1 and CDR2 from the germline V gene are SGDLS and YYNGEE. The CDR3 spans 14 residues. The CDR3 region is CASSVAGAGNTIYF. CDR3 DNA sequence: TGTGCCAGCAGCGTAGCAGGGGCAGGAAACACCATATATTTT.

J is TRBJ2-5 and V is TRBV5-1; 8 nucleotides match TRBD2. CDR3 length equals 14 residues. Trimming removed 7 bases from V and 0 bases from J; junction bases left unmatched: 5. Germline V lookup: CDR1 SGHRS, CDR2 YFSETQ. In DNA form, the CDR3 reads TGCGCCAGCGCGGGAGGAACTAACCAAGAGACCCAGTACTTC. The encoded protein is CASAGGTNQETQYF.

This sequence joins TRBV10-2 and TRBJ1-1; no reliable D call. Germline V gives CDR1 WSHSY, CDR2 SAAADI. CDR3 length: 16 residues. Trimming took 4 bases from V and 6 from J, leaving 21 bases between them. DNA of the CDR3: TGCGCCAGCAGTGTTACGGGTTTCTCTGGAGTCGCTGAAGCTTTCTTT. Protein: CASSVTGFSGVAEAFF.

For the CDR3, the DNA is TGCAGCGTAACGACTGTTAACACTGAAGCTTTCTTT. It encodes CSVTTVNTEAFF. J is TRBJ1-1 and V is TRBV29-1; D not resolved. Germline CDR1 SQVTM, CDR2 ANQGSEA. Trimming shortened V by 6 bases and J by 2 bases, and 10 bases separated the two germline ends. The CDR3 sequence is 12 residues long.

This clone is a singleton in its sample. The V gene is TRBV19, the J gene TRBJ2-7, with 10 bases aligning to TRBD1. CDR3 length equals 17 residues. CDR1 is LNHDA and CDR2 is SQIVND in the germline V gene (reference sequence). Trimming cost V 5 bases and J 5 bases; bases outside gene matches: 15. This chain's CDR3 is CASSYMMVGQGVDEQYF. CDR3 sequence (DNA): TGTGCCAGTAGTTACATGATGGTTGGACAGGGGGTAGACGAGCAGTACTTC.